This TCR beta chain is from a study of blood T cell repertoires in COVID-19. Study background: The United States, Italy and Spain were the sources of the acute and convalescent COVID-19 samples. T cells, B-cell-depleted T cells, or PBMCs supplied cDNA or gDNA.

The authors' processing: Researchers report that nucleated cell counts were estimated from reference gene primer amplification. Method: immunoSEQ multiplex PCR; TCRdb's copy keeps in-frame clones and lacks some. The V and J calls and clone size were taken over from that table, and D and trimming were inferred from the DNA. Of about 52,000 clones listed, approximately 85% are singletons. V gave up 4 bases and J gave up 4 bases, with 14 bases separating them. From germline, CDR1 is SGDLS and CDR2 YYNGEE. This CDR3 is built from 14 residues. This clone was seen once. The TCR originated in an elderly woman with acute or convalescent COVID-19. The sequencing input was peripheral blood. The rearrangement uses TRBV9 and TRBJ1-1; weak D call: TRBD1 (5 bases). CDR3 in amino acids: CASSLGGGATEAFF. For the CDR3, the DNA is TGTGCCAGCAGCCTGGGGGGTGGGGCCACTGAAGCTTTCTTT. The variable domain in full, completed from reference TRBV9 and TRBJ1-1, reads DSGVTQTPKHLITATGQRVTLRCSPRSGDLSVYWYQQSLDQGLQFLIQYYNGEERAKGNILERFSAQQFPDLHSELNLSSLELGDSALYFCASSLGGGATEAFFGQGTRLTVV.